These 32 T cell receptor beta chains were all obtained from the same sample, sequenced in a study of blood T cell repertoires in COVID-19. Using immunoSEQ multiplex PCR, the repertoire was profiled, and TCRdb retains in-frame clones only, with some absent. The repertoire has tens of thousands of clones, roughly nine tenths of them found once; the top ten carry more than 3%. Source material: peripheral blood. Receptors were obtained from a woman between 65 and 79 years old with acute or convalescent COVID-19.

This clone has only one observation. This chain joins TRBV9 and TRBJ1-1; the D gene is possibly TRBD1 (6 bases). Trimming removed 0 bases at V and 7 bases at J, with 19 bases between. The CDR3 covers 16 residues. CDR1 is SGDLS and CDR2 is YYNGEE in the germline V gene. The CDR3 sequence: CASSVEGLGQSNEAFF. DNA of the CDR3: TGTGCCAGCAGCGTAGAAGGGCTGGGACAAAGTAATGAAGCTTTCTTT.

This chain joins TRBV29-1 and TRBJ1-1; D perhaps matches TRBD1 (5 bases). This CDR3 has 11 residues. Germline V gene lookup returns CDR1 SQVTM and CDR2 ANQGSEA. V lost 4 bases and J 4 bases, leaving 7 bases between the germline ends. CDR3: CSVARGTEAFF. The DNA of the CDR3 is TGCAGCGTTGCTAGGGGCACTGAAGCTTTCTTT.

This sequence joins TRBV28 and TRBJ1-1; D perhaps matches TRBD1 (6 bases). This CDR3 region has 14 residues. V lost 6 bases and J 4 bases, leaving 15 bases between the germline ends. The germline CDR1 and CDR2 sequences are MDHEN and SYDVKM. CDR3 nucleotide sequence: TGTGCCAGCAGACCGACAGGCGTACCCACTGAAGCTTTCTTT. Translating gives CASRPTGVPTEAFF.

V gene TRBV5-1 combines with J gene TRBJ1-1; D unclear. The CDR3 consists of 14 residues. V was cut by 0 bases and J by 1 base, with 7 bases left in between. Germline V gene lookup returns CDR1 SGHRS and CDR2 YFSETQ. In DNA, the CDR3 is TGCGCCAGCAGCTTGGAGAGCGGGAACACTGAAGCTTTCTTT. Its protein is CASSLESGNTEAFF.

J is TRBJ2-6 and V is TRBV9; a weak D match, TRBD1 (6 bases). Germline CDR1 is SGDLS and CDR2 is YYNGEE. V shed 2 bases and J shed 0 bases, with 15 bases lying between them. This CDR3 region has 18 residues. The DNA for the CDR3 is TGTGCCAGCAGCGTTACAGGGACCGTGAACTCTGGGGCCAACGTCCTGACTTTC. Its translation is CASSVTGTVNSGANVLTF.

V gene TRBV6-1 combines with J gene TRBJ1-5, with D unclear. Germline V lookup: CDR1 MNHNS, CDR2 SASEGT. This CDR3 contains 14 residues. Trimming stripped 3 bases from V and 7 bases from J, with 13 bases between. The CDR3 DNA sequence: TGTGCCAGCAGTGACCCGGGGAGGAGACAGCCCCAGCATTTT. Translation: CASSDPGRRQPQHF.

The CDR3 nucleotides read TGTGCCATCTCATTAGGGGAGGGTGAGGGCACCGGGGAGCTGTTTTTT. This gives the protein CAISLGEGEGTGELFF. The chain is built from TRBV10-3 and TRBJ2-2, with 7 bases aligning to TRBD2. The germline V gene encodes CDR1 ENHRY and CDR2 SYGVKD. The CDR3 runs 16 residues. Trimming cost V 8 bases and J 4 bases; bases outside gene matches: 13.

The CDR3 spells CASSDSPGISEKLFF. In DNA form, the CDR3 reads TGTGCCAGCAGCGATTCTCCCGGGATAAGTGAAAAACTGTTTTTT. The chain has TRBV6-5 and TRBJ1-4; D not certain. Germline lookup yields CDR1 MNHEY and CDR2 SVGAGI. The V gene lost 6 bases and the J gene lost 7 bases, with 18 bases spanning the gap. The CDR3 length is 15 residues.

The chain recombines TRBV6-5 with TRBJ2-3; 9 nucleotides match TRBD1. The germline V gene encodes CDR1 MNHEY and CDR2 SVGAGI. V was clipped by 6 bases and J by 5 bases; unmatched bases: 6. The CDR3 spans 14 residues. CDR3 DNA sequence: TGTGCCAGCAGGAAACAGGGGGCTGGAGATACGCAGTATTTT. The encoded protein is CASRKQGAGDTQYF.

The CDR3 loop is CASSLAGSGQPQHF. DNA of the CDR3: TGTGCCAGCAGCTTAGCTGGGTCGGGTCAGCCCCAGCATTTT. The chain uses TRBV11-2 and TRBJ1-5; D uncertain. The CDR3 runs 14 residues. The germline V gene encodes CDR1 SGHAT and CDR2 FQNNGV. V lost 1 base, J lost 6 bases, and 10 bases lay in between. The full variable domain, with the rest looked up from reference TRBV11-2 and TRBJ1-5, is EAGVAQSPRYKIIEKRQSVAFWCNPISGHATLYWYQQILGQGPKLLIQFQNNGVVDDSQLPKDRFSAERLKGVDSTLKIQPAKLEDSAVYLCASSLAGSGQPQHFGDGTRLSIL.

V and J are TRBV19 and TRBJ1-5; D is unclear. V was shortened by 0 bases and J by 6 bases, with 9 bases between the two germline ends. The CDR3 is 14 amino acids. Germline CDR1 LNHDA, CDR2 SQIVND (reference sequence). CDR3 loop: CASSIEHSGQPQHF. In DNA, the CDR3 is TGTGCCAGTAGTATAGAGCACAGTGGTCAGCCCCAGCATTTT. The full variable domain, with the rest looked up from reference TRBV19 and TRBJ1-5, is DGGITQSPKYLFRKEGQNVTLSCEQNLNHDAMYWYRQDPGQGLRLIYYSQIVNDFQKGDIAEGYSVSREKKESFPLTVTSAQKNPTAFYLCASSIEHSGQPQHFGDGTRLSIL.

The chain links TRBV29-1 to TRBJ2-2; 11 bases are shared with TRBD1. The V segment lost 1 base and the J segment 5 bases; nucleotides outside the gene matches: 12. Germline loops: CDR1 SQVTM, CDR2 ANQGSEA. CDR3 size: 18 residues. DNA for the CDR3: TGCAGCGTTGAAGTACGGCTAGGACAGGGGGCGAGGACCGGGGAGCTGTTTTTT. It codes for CSVEVRLGQGARTGELFF.

The chain links TRBV5-3 to TRBJ1-1; 9 nucleotides line up with TRBD1. Being an ORF, TRBV5-3 has a function that is uncertain. J gave up 2 bases and V 2 bases, and 19 bases lay outside the gene matches. There are 20 residues in the CDR3. CDR3 DNA: TGTGCCAGAAGCTTACCACAGGGGGCCCTCGATTCGGGTTATAACACTGAAGCTTTCTTT. Translating it yields CARSLPQGALDSGYNTEAFF.

The V gene is TRBV7-7, the J gene TRBJ1-6, with D possibly TRBD1 on 5 matching bases. This CDR3 spans 13 amino acids. Germline V CDR1 and CDR2: SSHAT, FNYEAQ (reference sequence). The CDR3 here is CASTTVPGQPLHF. The CDR3 region has the DNA TGTGCTAGTACGACAGTTCCCGGCCAGCCCCTCCACTTT.

The chain links TRBV11-3 to TRBJ1-1, with 9 bases aligning to TRBD1. V shed 5 bases and J 7 bases; nucleotides not matched to a gene: 8. The CDR3 has 14 amino acids. Germline V lookup: CDR1 SGHNT, CDR2 YENEEA. Written as DNA, the CDR3 is TGTGCCAGCAGCCGCGGGACAGGGTTTGGTGAAGCTTTCTTT. Translated: CASSRGTGFGEAFF. The entire variable domain, with the rest obtained from reference TRBV11-3 and TRBJ1-1, is as follows: EAGVVQSPRYKIIEKKQPVAFWCNPISGHNTLYWYLQNLGQGPELLIRYENEEAVDDSQLPKDRFSAERLKGVDSTLKIQPAELGDSAVYLCASSRGTGFGEAFFGQGTRLTVV.

CDR3 sequence reads: CASSPKINTEAFF. CDR3 nucleotides: TGTGCCAGCAGCCCTAAGATAAACACTGAAGCTTTCTTT. This sequence joins TRBV7-2 and TRBJ1-1; D unclear. V gave up 5 bases and J gave up 2 bases, with 9 bases separating them. CDR3 length: 13 amino acids. Germline lookup yields CDR1 SGHTA and CDR2 FQGNSA.

The CDR3 DNA reads TGTGCCAGCTCACCCACTCAGACGCTAACAGGCAACTATGGCTACACCTTC. Protein sequence: CASSPTQTLTGNYGYTF. V usage is TRBV18 and J usage is TRBJ1-2, with D tentatively TRBD1 (5 bases). The V gene lost 3 bases and the J gene lost 2 bases, with 19 bases spanning the gap. CDR1 KGHSH and CDR2 LQKENI come from the germline V gene. The CDR3 consists of 17 residues.

The chain recombines TRBV5-1 with TRBJ1-4, with D tentatively TRBD1 (6 bases). Between the trimmed V and J ends, which lost 0 bases and 5 bases, there was a span of 8 bases. The CDR3 extends over 14 amino acids. Per germline, CDR1 SGHRS and CDR2 YFSETQ. CDR3 bases: TGCGCCAGCAGCTTGGCCCAGGGGAATGAAAAACTGTTTTTT. Protein sequence: CASSLAQGNEKLFF.

The CDR3, as DNA: TGCGCCACCCGCCACGTTGGAGCCTCCCAAGAGACCCAGTACTTC. Its protein is CATRHVGASQETQYF. The chain has TRBV5-1 and TRBJ2-5; no reliable D call. The germline V and J ends were trimmed by 9 bases and 1 base, with 19 bases remaining between them. The CDR3 contains 15 residues. Germline CDR1 and CDR2: SGHRS and YFSETQ. The full variable domain, in which reference TRBV5-1 and TRBJ2-5 provide the parts outside the CDR3, is KAGVTQTPRYLIKTRGQQVTLSCSPISGHRSVSWYQQTPGQGLQFLFEYFSETQRNKGNFPGRFSGRQFSNSRSEMNVSTLELGDSALYLCATRHVGASQETQYFGPGTRLLVL.

The chain employs TRBV28 and TRBJ1-6, with 7 bases that match TRBD1. The trim removed 3 bases at V and 7 bases at J, leaving 6 bases unmatched. The CDR3 is 15 residues long. CDR1 and CDR2 from the germline V gene are MDHEN and SYDVKM. CDR3: CASSFLTGPNSPLHF. CDR3 in DNA: TGTGCCAGCAGTTTTTTGACAGGGCCAAATTCACCCCTCCACTTT.

J is TRBJ2-5 and V is TRBV18; TRBD2 is a possible D gene (6 bases). The V end was cut by 3 bases, the J end by 5 bases, with 13 bases between. CDR1 KGHSH and CDR2 LQKENI come from the germline V gene. There are 14 residues in the CDR3. This CDR3 is CASSPGGSGETQYF. The CDR3 DNA sequence: TGTGCCAGCTCACCGGGGGGATCGGGGGAGACCCAGTACTTC.

The CDR3, as DNA: TGTGCCAGCAGCTCGGGAGGGGACTATGGCTACACCTTC. Translating it yields CASSSGGDYGYTF. The rearrangement joins TRBV14 to TRBJ1-2, with D tentatively TRBD1 (5 bases). The CDR3 covers 13 residues. V lost 5 bases and J 3 bases, leaving 10 bases between the germline ends. Germline CDR1 SGHDN, CDR2 FVKESK.

The gene calls are TRBV20-1 and TRBJ2-3, with D unclear. In germline, CDR1 is DFQATT, CDR2 SNEGSKA (reference sequence). V lost 3 bases, J lost 6 bases, and 10 bases lay in between. The CDR3 has 12 residues. CDR3 sequence: CSASMGADTQYF. The CDR3 DNA is TGCAGTGCTAGTATGGGCGCGGATACGCAGTATTTT.

The chain couples TRBV7-9 to TRBJ2-1; unclear D gene. V was pared by 1 base and J by 12 bases, with 16 bases between. Germline CDR1 reads SEHNR; CDR2 reads FQNEAQ (reference sequence). The CDR3 is 14 amino acids. The CDR3 nucleotides read TGTGCCAGCAGCTTAGTACCCGGAGATGGGTCGCAGTTCTTC. Translated, it gives CASSLVPGDGSQFF.

This chain links TRBV19 with TRBJ2-5, with 7 bases identical to TRBD1. Germline-derived CDR1 and CDR2 are LNHDA and SQIVND (reference sequence). The ends lost 5 bases at V and 4 bases at J; junction bases unmatched: 4. The CDR3 contains 13 residues. The DNA for the CDR3 is TGTGCCAGTAGTTACGGGACAGTAGAGACCCAGTACTTC. Translation gives CASSYGTVETQYF.

The chain has TRBV28 and TRBJ1-1; TRBD1 is a possible D gene (6 bases). Trimming removed 5 bases from V and 3 bases from J, with 10 bases in between. Per germline, CDR1 MDHEN and CDR2 SYDVKM. The CDR3 covers 13 residues. The CDR3 is CASSPGTYTEAFF. The CDR3 DNA sequence: TGTGCCAGCAGTCCCGGGACATACACTGAAGCTTTCTTT.

The chain employs TRBV5-5 and TRBJ1-5; perhaps TRBD1 as D (5 bases). Trimming left V 4 bases short and J 6 bases short, with 11 bases between. Per the germline V gene, CDR1 is SGHKS and CDR2 is YYEKEE (reference sequence). This CDR3 has 13 amino acids. The chain's CDR3 is CASSPDRGQPQHF. In DNA form, the CDR3 reads TGTGCCAGCAGCCCAGACAGAGGTCAGCCCCAGCATTTT.

This clone was observed a handful of times. The chain is built from TRBV10-3 and TRBJ1-2; 7 positions match TRBD1. Germline loops: CDR1 ENHRY, CDR2 SYGVKD. The CDR3 is 14 residues long. Trimming cost V 3 bases and J 6 bases; bases outside gene matches: 7. CDR3 DNA sequence: TGTGCCATCAGTGACGGAGGGGGCCCGGATGGCTACACCTTC. This translates into CAISDGGGPDGYTF.

CDR3 residues: CASSTLMTGKNTIYF. DNA for the CDR3: TGTGCCAGCAGCACCCTAATGACAGGGAAGAACACCATATATTTT. The genes are TRBV28 and TRBJ1-3; 7 bases map to TRBD1. Per the germline V gene, CDR1 is MDHEN and CDR2 is SYDVKM. J was trimmed by 7 bases and V by 6 bases; bases with no gene match: 12. The CDR3 loop spans 15 amino acids. The whole variable domain, filled in from reference TRBV28 and TRBJ1-3, reads DVKVTQSSRYLVKRTGEKVFLECVQDMDHENMFWYRQDPGLGLRLIYFSYDVKMKEKGDIPEGYSVSREKKERFSLILESASTNQTSMYLCASSTLMTGKNTIYFGEGSWLTVV.

V gene TRBV5-1 combines with J gene TRBJ2-6; D unresolved. CDR1 SGHRS and CDR2 YFSETQ come from the germline V gene. Trimming left V 4 bases short and J 0 bases short, with 8 bases between. The CDR3 covers 15 residues. The CDR3, as DNA: TGCGCCAGCAGCGAACGCTACTCTGGGGCCAACGTCCTGACTTTC. Its protein is CASSERYSGANVLTF.

The chain has TRBV5-4 and TRBJ1-2; possible D gene TRBD1, 5 bases. The V end lost 1 base, the J end lost 2 bases, and 15 bases lay between the germline ends. The CDR3 extends over 16 amino acids. CDR1 SGHNT and CDR2 YYREEE come from the germline V gene (reference sequence). The CDR3 loop is CASSLISGGVNYGYTF. The CDR3 bases are TGTGCCAGCAGCTTGATTTCGGGAGGGGTGAACTATGGCTACACCTTC.

This clone was counted once. The chain is built from TRBV5-5 and TRBJ1-1; tentatively, D is TRBD1 (5 bases). The germline CDR1 and CDR2 sequences are SGHKS and YYEKEE (reference sequence). This CDR3 spans 12 amino acids. V lost 4 bases and J 6 bases, leaving 10 bases between the germline ends. CDR3 residues: CASSLWGAEAFF. CDR3 in DNA: TGTGCCAGCAGCCTTTGGGGGGCTGAAGCTTTCTTT.